Shown below are 10 T cell receptor beta chains from a single sample sequenced in a study of control samples from healthy donors and cancer patients. Some clones are missing from TCRdb's copy, which holds only in-frame ones; the method was immunoSEQ multiplex PCR. The data contain roughly 170,000 clones, about 90% of them singletons. Sample: blood. The receptors come from a woman aged 30 to 39 in good health.

The count of this clone is one. The chain combines TRBV2 with TRBJ1-1; TRBD1 might be the D (5 bases). Germline lookup yields CDR1 SNHLY and CDR2 FYNNEI. This CDR3 contains 13 residues. V was pared by 4 bases and J by 0 bases, with 6 bases between. Written as DNA, the CDR3 is TGTGCCAGCAGTGGGGGGTTGAACACTGAAGCTTTCTTT. Its translation: CASSGGLNTEAFF.

This rearrangement joins TRBV29-1 to TRBJ1-1; TRBD1 matches at 7 bases. Germline CDR1 reads SQVTM; CDR2 reads ANQGSEA. CDR3 length: 12 amino acids. The V gene end was trimmed by 7 bases and the J gene end by 6 bases; junction bases not matched to a gene: 8. CDR3: CSDGTVLAEAFF. CDR3 nucleotides: TGCAGCGATGGGACAGTACTTGCTGAAGCTTTCTTT.

This clone was recorded only once. This sequence joins TRBV4-2 and TRBJ2-4; the match to TRBD1 covers 9 bases. The V gene's germline CDR1 is LGHNA and CDR2 YNFKEQ. Losses at the gene ends were 3 bases for V and 8 bases for J; bases not matched to a gene: 5. The CDR3 is made up of 14 amino acids. The CDR3 loop reads CASSQGDRGDIQYF. The CDR3 DNA follows: TGTGCCAGCAGCCAGGGTGACAGGGGGGACATTCAGTACTTC.

The chain links TRBV2 to TRBJ1-5, with 8 nucleotides matching TRBD1. CDR1 is SNHLY and CDR2 is FYNNEI in the germline V gene. CDR3 length: 14 amino acids. V shed 5 bases and J 7 bases; nucleotides not matched to a gene: 7. The CDR3 DNA reads as TGTGCCAGCAGTCTTGGACAGGGTAGGCAGCCCCAGCATTTT. This translates into CASSLGQGRQPQHF.

The chain carries TRBV9 and TRBJ1-3; D is ambiguous. Germline V lookup: CDR1 SGDLS, CDR2 YYNGEE. This CDR3 has 13 residues. V gave up 7 bases and J gave up 0 bases, with 8 bases separating them. The CDR3 nucleotides are TGTGCCAGCGGGAGGATCTCTGGAAACACCATATATTTT. It encodes CASGRISGNTIYF. The whole variable domain, filled in from reference TRBV9 and TRBJ1-3, reads DSGVTQTPKHLITATGQRVTLRCSPRSGDLSVYWYQQSLDQGLQFLIQYYNGEERAKGNILERFSAQQFPDLHSELNLSSLELGDSALYFCASGRISGNTIYFGEGSWLTVV.

The chain uses TRBV6-5 and TRBJ1-6, with a weak D call TRBD1 (5 bases). Trimming left V 2 bases short and J 5 bases short, with 13 bases between. The CDR3 consists of 16 residues. CDR1 is MNHEY and CDR2 is SVGAGI in the germline V gene. This CDR3 is CASSYRQTSNNSPLHF. The DNA of the CDR3 is TGTGCCAGCAGTTACCGACAGACGTCTAATAATTCACCCCTCCACTTT.

The rearrangement joins TRBV28 to TRBJ2-3; TRBD2 agrees at 13 bases. CDR3 size: 16 residues. The germline gives CDR1 MDHEN, CDR2 SYDVKM. Trimming took 6 bases from V and 5 from J; bases not matched to a gene: 8. CDR3 region: CASSQGLAGVVDTQYF. The CDR3 nucleotides are TGTGCCAGCAGCCAAGGACTAGCGGGAGTGGTAGATACGCAGTATTTT.

The genes are TRBV27 and TRBJ1-3, with a weak D call TRBD1 (5 bases). V dropped 6 bases and J dropped 4 bases, with 16 bases sitting between them. Per the germline V gene, CDR1 is MNHEY and CDR2 is SMNVEV (reference sequence). The CDR3 consists of 15 residues. CDR3 coding DNA: TGTGCCAGCAGCCCACTACCCCGGGGCGGAAACACCATATATTTT. Translated: CASSPLPRGGNTIYF.

The rearrangement uses TRBV29-1 and TRBJ1-2, with TRBD1 identical over 7 bases. CDR1 and CDR2 (germline): SQVTM, ANQGSEA. J lost 4 bases, V lost 6 bases, and 14 bases had no gene match. The CDR3 is 15 residues long. CDR3 DNA: TGCAGCGTAAACATAGGACAGGACCGCGGCTATGGCTACACCTTC. Translated, it gives CSVNIGQDRGYGYTF.

V is TRBV18 and J is TRBJ1-6; D gene uncertain. Trimming took off 2 bases at V and 7 bases at J, with 12 bases between the two ends. The germline V gene has CDR1 KGHSH and CDR2 LQKENI. The CDR3 sequence is 15 residues long. CDR3 amino acids: CASSPGIADNSPLHF. The CDR3 region has the DNA TGTGCCAGCTCACCAGGAATAGCTGACAATTCACCCCTCCACTTT.